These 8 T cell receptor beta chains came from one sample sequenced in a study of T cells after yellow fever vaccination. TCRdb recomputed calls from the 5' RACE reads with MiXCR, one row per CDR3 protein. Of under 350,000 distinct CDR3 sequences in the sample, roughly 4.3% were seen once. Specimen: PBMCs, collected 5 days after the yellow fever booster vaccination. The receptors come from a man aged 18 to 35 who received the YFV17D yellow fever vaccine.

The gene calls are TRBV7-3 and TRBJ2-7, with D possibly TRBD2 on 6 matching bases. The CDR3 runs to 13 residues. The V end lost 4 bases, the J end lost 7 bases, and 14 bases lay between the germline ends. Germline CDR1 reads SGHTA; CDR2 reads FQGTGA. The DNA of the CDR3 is TGTGCCAGCAGCTCAGACCCGGGGAGGGAGCAGTACTTC. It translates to CASSSDPGREQYF. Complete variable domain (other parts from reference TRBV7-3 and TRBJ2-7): GAGVSQTPSNKVTEKGKYVELRCDPISGHTALYWYRQSLGQGPEFLIYFQGTGAADDSGLPNDRFFAVRPEGSVSTLKIQRTERGDSAVYLCASSSDPGREQYFGPGTRLTVT.

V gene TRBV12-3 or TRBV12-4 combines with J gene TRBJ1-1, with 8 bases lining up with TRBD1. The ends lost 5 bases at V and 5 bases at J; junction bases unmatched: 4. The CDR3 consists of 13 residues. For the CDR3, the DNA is TGTGCCAGCAGTACCAGGGGGCTAACTGAAGCTTTCTTT. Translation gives CASSTRGLTEAFF.

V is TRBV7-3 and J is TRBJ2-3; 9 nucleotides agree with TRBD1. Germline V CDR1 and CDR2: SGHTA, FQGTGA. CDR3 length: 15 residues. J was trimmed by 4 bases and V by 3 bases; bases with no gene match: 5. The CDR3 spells CASSFRTGEPDTQYF. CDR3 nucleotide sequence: TGTGCCAGCAGCTTTAGGACAGGGGAGCCAGATACGCAGTATTTT. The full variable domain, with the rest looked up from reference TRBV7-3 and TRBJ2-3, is GAGVSQTPSNKVTEKGKYVELRCDPISGHTALYWYRQSLGQGPEFLIYFQGTGAADDSGLPNDRFFAVRPEGSVSTLKIQRTERGDSAVYLCASSFRTGEPDTQYFGPGTRLTVL.

CDR3: CASSLGGGTRGNGYTF. The CDR3 DNA reads TGTGCCAGCAGCTTAGGGGGCGGGACCAGGGGGAATGGCTACACCTTC. The V call is TRBV7-2, the J call TRBJ1-2, with 7 bases identical to TRBD1. The J segment lost 6 bases and the V segment lost 1 base, leaving 11 bases of the junction unmatched. CDR3 size: 16 residues. Germline V gene sequence: CDR1 SGHTA, CDR2 FQGNSA. Full variable domain (outside the CDR3, taken from reference TRBV7-2 and TRBJ1-2): GAGVSQSPSNKVTEKGKDVELRCDPISGHTALYWYRQSLGQGLEFLIYFQGNSAPDKSGLPSDRFSAERTGGSVSTLTIQRTQQEDSAVYLCASSLGGGTRGNGYTFGSGTRLTVV.

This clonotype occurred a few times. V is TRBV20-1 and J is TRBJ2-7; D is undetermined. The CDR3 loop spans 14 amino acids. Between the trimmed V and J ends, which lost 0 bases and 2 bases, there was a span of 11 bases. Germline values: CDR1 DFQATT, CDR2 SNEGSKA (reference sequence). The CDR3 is CSARDPAAPYEQYV. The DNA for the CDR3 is TGCAGTGCTAGAGACCCCGCGGCCCCCTACGAGCAGTACGTC.

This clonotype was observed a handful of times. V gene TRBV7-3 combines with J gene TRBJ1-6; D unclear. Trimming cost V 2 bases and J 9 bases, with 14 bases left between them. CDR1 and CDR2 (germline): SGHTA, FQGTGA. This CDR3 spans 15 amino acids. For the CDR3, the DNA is TGTGCCAGCAGCTTATCGTCGGCAGGAGGTTCACCCCTCCACTTT. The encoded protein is CASSLSSAGGSPLHF.

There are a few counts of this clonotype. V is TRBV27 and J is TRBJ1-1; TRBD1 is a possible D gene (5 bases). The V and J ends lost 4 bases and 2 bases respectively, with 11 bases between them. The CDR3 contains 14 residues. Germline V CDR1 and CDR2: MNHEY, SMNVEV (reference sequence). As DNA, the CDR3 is TGTGCCAGCAGTTCAATCGGGGCCAACACTGAAGCTTTCTTT. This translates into CASSSIGANTEAFF.

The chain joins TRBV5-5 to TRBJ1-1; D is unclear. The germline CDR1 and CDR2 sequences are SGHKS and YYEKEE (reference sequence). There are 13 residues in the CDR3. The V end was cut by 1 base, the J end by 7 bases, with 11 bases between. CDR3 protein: CASSLKGYGEAFF. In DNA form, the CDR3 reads TGTGCCAGCAGCTTGAAAGGGTATGGTGAAGCTTTCTTT.